Below, 28 T cell receptor beta chains from the same sample are listed, as sequenced in a study of blood T cell repertoires in COVID-19. Repertoires were generated with immunoSEQ multiplex PCR, while TCRdb's copy carries only in-frame clones and drops some. The sample includes about 300,000 clones, around 92% of them seen just once. The sequenced material came from peripheral blood. These receptors all come from a woman aged 25 to 39 with COVID-19, enrolled during active disease.

This clone came up a few times. The rearrangement links TRBV3-1 (or the pseudogene TRBV3-2) to TRBJ1-2, with D hard to call. The CDR3 is 13 amino acids. The germline V gene encodes CDR1 LGHDT and CDR2 YNNKEL (reference sequence). V lost 0 bases and J 6 bases, leaving 8 bases between the germline ends. CDR3 amino acids: CASSQDRGDGYTF. Written as DNA, the CDR3 is TGTGCCAGCAGCCAAGATCGCGGGGATGGCTACACCTTC.

The chain links TRBV5-5 to TRBJ2-5, with 9 nucleotides matching TRBD2. J lost 4 bases, V lost 4 bases, and 14 bases had no gene match. Germline V gene sequence: CDR1 SGHKS, CDR2 YYEKEE (reference sequence). The CDR3 sequence is 17 residues long. This CDR3 is CASSPIPSRGGTETQYF. The CDR3 region has the DNA TGTGCCAGCAGCCCGATCCCCTCGCGGGGGGGTACAGAGACCCAGTACTTC.

This chain connects TRBV7-8 to TRBJ1-6, with a possible D match to TRBD1 (5 bases). CDR3 length equals 18 residues. Trimming shortened V by 5 bases and J by 2 bases, and 19 bases separated the two germline ends. Per germline, CDR1 SGHVS and CDR2 FQNEAQ. DNA of the CDR3: TGTGCCAGCAGCCTGGGGGGGACTGGATTGGCCTATAATTCACCCCTCCACTTT. Protein product: CASSLGGTGLAYNSPLHF.

The chain uses TRBV7-7 and TRBJ1-1; perhaps TRBD1 as D (6 bases). V dropped 5 bases and J dropped 1 base, with 11 bases sitting between them. Germline loops: CDR1 SSHAT, CDR2 FNYEAQ (reference sequence). The CDR3 sequence is 14 residues long. CDR3 bases: TGTGCCAGCAGCCCGTACAGGGCGAACACTGAAGCTTTCTTT. Translation: CASSPYRANTEAFF.

This chain joins TRBV29-1 and TRBJ2-7; 10 bases are shared with TRBD1. In germline, CDR1 is SQVTM, CDR2 ANQGSEA. The CDR3 is made up of 12 amino acids. The trim removed 5 bases at V and 3 bases at J, leaving 1 base unmatched. CDR3 loop: CSVRDRGYEQYF. The CDR3 nucleotides are TGCAGCGTTCGGGACAGGGGCTACGAGCAGTACTTC.

The CDR3 DNA is TGTGCCAGCAGGTCTAGCGTCACCGGGGAGCTGTTTTTT. It yields the protein CASRSSVTGELFF. This chain joins TRBV6-5 and TRBJ2-2; weak D call: TRBD2 (6 bases). Per the germline V gene, CDR1 is MNHEY and CDR2 is SVGAGI. This CDR3 has 13 residues. V was clipped by 6 bases and J by 4 bases, with 9 bases between them.

The gene calls are TRBV7-2 and TRBJ2-7; 11 positions agree with TRBD2. CDR1 is SGHTA, CDR2 FQGNSA, per germline. This CDR3 comprises 14 residues. V was clipped by 3 bases and J by 6 bases; unmatched bases: 4. The DNA for the CDR3 is TGTGCCAGCAGCTTCACTAGCGGGGGTTCCGAGCAGTACTTC. Protein: CASSFTSGGSEQYF.

The count of this clone is one. The chain recombines TRBV7-2 with TRBJ2-1, with 8 bases that match TRBD2. CDR1 and CDR2 (germline): SGHTA, FQGNSA. There are 15 residues in the CDR3. The trim removed 1 base at V and 6 bases at J, leaving 5 bases unmatched. CDR3 loop: CASSLERGGPNEQFF. Written as DNA, the CDR3 is TGTGCCAGCAGCTTAGAACGGGGGGGCCCCAATGAGCAGTTCTTC.

The rearrangement joins TRBV7-3 to TRBJ2-1; D not certain. CDR1 is SGHTA, CDR2 FQGTGA, per germline. CDR3 length: 12 residues. V lost 5 bases, J lost 5 bases, and 7 bases lay in between. CDR3 protein: CASSPGNNEQFF. The CDR3 DNA reads as TGTGCCAGCAGCCCCGGTAACAATGAGCAGTTCTTC. The full variable domain, rest sourced from reference TRBV7-3 and TRBJ2-1, is GAGVSQTPSNKVTEKGKYVELRCDPISGHTALYWYRQSLGQGPEFLIYFQGTGAADDSGLPNDRFFAVRPEGSVSTLKIQRTERGDSAVYLCASSPGNNEQFFGPGTRLTVL.

The chain links TRBV2 to TRBJ1-1; D perhaps matches TRBD1 (6 bases). The CDR3 sequence is 12 residues long. Germline V lookup: CDR1 SNHLY, CDR2 FYNNEI. V was cut by 8 bases and J by 5 bases, with 12 bases left in between. CDR3 sequence (DNA): TGTGCCAGCCAAGGGGGAGGGACTGAAGCTTTCTTT. Translation gives CASQGGGTEAFF.

This rearrangement joins TRBV19 to TRBJ1-3; 7 bases are shared with TRBD1. Germline V gene sequence: CDR1 LNHDA, CDR2 SQIVND (reference sequence). CDR3 length: 19 amino acids. V dropped 9 bases and J dropped 3; count of bases not matched to a gene: 23. The CDR3 sequence is CASQSDTYRDSENGNTIYF. CDR3 nucleotides: TGTGCCAGCCAATCGGACACCTACCGGGACAGCGAAAATGGAAACACCATATATTTT.

The rearrangement links TRBV6-5 to TRBJ1-1; 8 nucleotides align to TRBD1. Germline V gene data show CDR1 as MNHEY and CDR2 as SVGAGI. The CDR3 spans 14 residues. The ends lost 7 bases at V and 7 bases at J; junction bases unmatched: 11. CDR3 bases: TGTGCCAGCACCCGGACAGGGCGGAGGGGTGAAGCTTTCTTT. This translates into CASTRTGRRGEAFF.

CDR3 coding DNA: TGTGCCAGCAGCCGAAGGAGGATGGGGGAAAAACTGTTTTTT. Amino acid sequence: CASSRRRMGEKLFF. The rearrangement uses TRBV6-5 and TRBJ1-4; D not certain. In germline, CDR1 is MNHEY, CDR2 SVGAGI. This CDR3 has 14 amino acids. V lost 6 bases, J lost 8 bases, and 16 bases lay in between.

The chain couples TRBV2 to TRBJ1-1; weak D call: TRBD1 (6 bases). V gave up 6 bases and J gave up 0 bases, with 8 bases separating them. Germline CDR1 and CDR2: SNHLY and FYNNEI. This CDR3 contains 13 residues. The CDR3 is CASRQGMNTEAFF. The CDR3 DNA reads TGTGCCAGCAGACAGGGTATGAACACTGAAGCTTTCTTT.

This chain links TRBV5-6 with TRBJ1-2, with TRBD1 matching over 11 bases. The CDR3 sequence is 16 residues long. Germline V gene data show CDR1 as SGHDT and CDR2 as YYEEEE. V dropped 4 bases and J dropped 8; count of bases not matched to a gene: 13. In DNA, the CDR3 is TGTGCCAGCAGCCTAGGACAGGGGGCTTACTCACGCGGCTACACCTTC. It is translated as CASSLGQGAYSRGYTF.

The chain carries TRBV6-5 and TRBJ2-7, with 8 bases fitting TRBD1. This CDR3 spans 14 amino acids. Germline values: CDR1 MNHEY, CDR2 SVGAGI. Trimming at V came to 8 bases and at J to 6 bases, leaving 12 bases not matched to a gene. CDR3 DNA sequence: TGTGCCAGCGCCCTTATGACAGGGGAGAGCGAGCAGTACGTC. Encoded protein: CASALMTGESEQYV.

There are a few counts of this clone. The rearrangement joins TRBV29-1 to TRBJ1-2; TRBD1 matches 9 bases. V was clipped by 1 base and J by 4 bases; unmatched bases: 7. The CDR3 spans 15 residues. The germline CDR1 and CDR2 sequences are SQVTM and ANQGSEA. Written as DNA, the CDR3 is TGCAGCGTTGAAGGGGAGACAGGGGGTGTCTATGGCTACACCTTC. This codes for CSVEGETGGVYGYTF.

The CDR3 is CAISEGADETQYF. CDR3 coding DNA: TGTGCCATCAGTGAGGGGGCTGATGAGACCCAGTACTTC. The chain carries TRBV10-3 and TRBJ2-5, with D perhaps matching TRBD1 (5 bases). This CDR3 has 13 amino acids. CDR1 and CDR2 (germline): ENHRY, SYGVKD. Trimming left V 2 bases short and J 5 bases short, with 9 bases between.

The chain couples TRBV11-2 to TRBJ1-1, with a weak D call TRBD1 (5 bases). Germline loops: CDR1 SGHAT, CDR2 FQNNGV. V was shortened by 0 bases and J by 7 bases, with 9 bases between the two germline ends. The CDR3 extends over 13 amino acids. The CDR3 spells CASSLDRQGEAFF. The CDR3 DNA is TGTGCCAGCAGCTTAGATCGGCAGGGTGAAGCTTTCTTT.

This sequence joins TRBV5-1 and TRBJ2-2, with 8 bases that match TRBD1. With V trimmed by 0 bases and J by 4 bases, 2 bases remained unmatched. In germline, CDR1 is SGHRS, CDR2 YFSETQ. This CDR3 has 15 amino acids. The CDR3 sequence is CASSLVQGVTGELFF. The DNA for the CDR3 is TGCGCCAGCAGCTTGGTACAGGGGGTCACCGGGGAGCTGTTTTTT.

The V call is TRBV14, the J call TRBJ2-2; possible D gene TRBD1, 6 bases. This CDR3 spans 13 amino acids. CDR1 and CDR2 (germline): SGHDN, FVKESK. Deletions cut 5 bases from V and 4 bases from J, with 8 bases between. The CDR3 DNA is TGTGCCAGCAGCGGACAGAGCACCGGGGAGCTGTTTTTT. It translates to CASSGQSTGELFF.

The chain has TRBV19 and TRBJ1-4; 8 bases agree with TRBD1. Trimming removed 7 bases from V and 7 bases from J; junction bases left unmatched: 5. Germline CDR1 and CDR2: LNHDA and SQIVND (reference sequence). The CDR3 sequence is 13 residues long. The DNA of the CDR3 is TGTGCCAGTAACGACAGGGGAAGTGAAAAACTGTTTTTT. Protein: CASNDRGSEKLFF.

The gene calls are TRBV28 and TRBJ1-2; D gene unclear. Germline CDR1 and CDR2: MDHEN and SYDVKM. The CDR3 has 12 residues. Trimming left V 8 bases short and J 2 bases short, with 9 bases between. For the CDR3, the DNA is TGTGCCAGCTGGCAGTGGAACTATGGCTACACCTTC. Translation: CASWQWNYGYTF.

The V and J genes are TRBV2 and TRBJ1-2, with 8 bases fitting TRBD1. Germline trimming cut 9 bases from V and 8 bases from J; bases unmatched to any gene: 11. The CDR3 loop spans 13 amino acids. Germline CDR1 and CDR2: SNHLY and FYNNEI. The CDR3 DNA sequence: TGTGCCAGTCGGGGGCCAGGGGGCAAAGGCTACACCTTC. Its protein is CASRGPGGKGYTF.

This chain joins TRBV11-3 and TRBJ1-3, with TRBD1 matching 7 bases. With 1 base clipped from V and 3 bases from J, the junction kept 6 bases outside the gene matches. CDR3 length: 16 residues. Germline CDR1 SGHNT, CDR2 YENEEA. The CDR3 bases are TGTGCCAGCAGCTTAGTTCCCGGACAGGTTGGAAACACCATATATTTT. It encodes CASSLVPGQVGNTIYF.

This chain connects TRBV5-1 to TRBJ1-3, with TRBD1 matching over 7 bases. The CDR3 is made up of 13 amino acids. V shed 5 bases and J 2 bases; nucleotides not matched to a gene: 1. CDR1 SGHRS and CDR2 YFSETQ come from the germline V gene. Here the CDR3 DNA reads TGCGCCAGCAGTCAGGGGGCTGGAAACACCATATATTTT. The encoded protein is CASSQGAGNTIYF.

This rearrangement joins TRBV5-8 to TRBJ1-6; no reliable D call. The CDR3 length is 17 residues. The V end was cut by 4 bases, the J end by 0 bases, with 14 bases between. Looked up from germline, CDR1 is SGHTS and CDR2 is YDEGEE. In DNA form, the CDR3 reads TGTGCCAGCAGCGCTCCGCAGGTGATCTCCTATAATTCACCCCTCCACTTT. This encodes CASSAPQVISYNSPLHF.

This chain links TRBV5-1 with TRBJ1-2, with a tentative D call TRBD1 (6 bases). Germline CDR1 and CDR2: SGHRS and YFSETQ. Trimming cost V 3 bases and J 4 bases, with 16 bases left between them. The CDR3 runs to 15 residues. CDR3 loop: CASSWVRTDRYGYTF. CDR3 bases: TGCGCCAGCAGCTGGGTCCGGACAGACCGCTATGGCTACACCTTC.